This T cell receptor (beta chain) is from a study of blood T cell repertoires in COVID-19. The wider study: There were acute and convalescent COVID-19 samples, and they came from the United States, Italy and Spain.

Patients in Seattle were enrolled during active infection, then followed longitudinally. The V gene end was trimmed by 2 bases and the J gene end by 5 bases; junction bases not matched to a gene: 12. This CDR3 comprises 17 residues. In germline, CDR1 is SNHLY, CDR2 FYNNEI. In the original processing: Scientists estimated how many nucleated cells there were by amplifying reference gene primers. The protocol was immunoSEQ multiplex PCR, while the TCRdb copy is restricted to in-frame clones and leaves out a portion. V and J calls and clone size are copied from that table; D and trimming were computed from the DNA. The sample yields some 73,000 clones, 70% to 90% seen once.

The sequence was obtained from a man aged 45-65 years with COVID-19, enrolled during active disease. Sequencing was done on a sample of peripheral blood. The V gene is TRBV2, the J gene TRBJ2-1; 7 bases fit TRBD2. In nucleotides, the CDR3 is TGTGCCAGCAGTGAACCCAGAAAGGCGGGAGTTAACAATGAGCAGTTCTTC. Amino acid sequence: CASSEPRKAGVNNEQFF.